The present T cell receptor (beta chain) was sequenced within a study of OX40 agonist ivuxolimab in advanced cancers. Overall study results and limits: Among T cells, CD8+ cells averaged more expanded clones than CD4+ cells.

Produced via immunoSEQ multiplex PCR; TCRdb's table is partial and in-frame only. The sample includes about 80,000 clones, about 86% seen only once; the top ten take 6.5% to 8%. The germline V gene has CDR1 SGHVS and CDR2 FQNEAQ. This CDR3 comprises 16 residues. V lost 1 base and J 6 bases, leaving 13 bases between the germline ends. Worth noting for this clone: The antigen remains unidentified.

The chain has TRBV7-8 and TRBJ1-6; no clear D. Specimen: CD4+ or CD8+ T cells sorted from blood, collected in a trial of the OX40 agonist ivuxolimab. The clonotype was recovered from an adult with an advanced solid tumor such as melanoma, head and neck, liver or kidney cancer. The DNA for the CDR3 is TGTGCCAGCAGCTTAGTCGGTCGAGAGATTAATTCACCCCTCCACTTT. As protein: CASSLVGREINSPLHF.